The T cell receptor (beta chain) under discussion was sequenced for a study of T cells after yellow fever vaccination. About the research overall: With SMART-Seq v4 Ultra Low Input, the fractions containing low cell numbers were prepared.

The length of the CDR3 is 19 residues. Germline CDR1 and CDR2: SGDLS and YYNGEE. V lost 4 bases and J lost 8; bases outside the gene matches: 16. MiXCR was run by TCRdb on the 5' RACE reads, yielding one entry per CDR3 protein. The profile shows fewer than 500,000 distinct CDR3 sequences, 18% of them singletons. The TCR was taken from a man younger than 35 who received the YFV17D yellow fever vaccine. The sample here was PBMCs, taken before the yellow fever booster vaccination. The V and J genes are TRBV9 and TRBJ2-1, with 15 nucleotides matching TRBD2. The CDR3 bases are TGTGCCAGCAGCCCTCAGGGACTAGCGGGGGGCCCCTGGGGGGATGAGCAGTTCTTC. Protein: CASSPQGLAGGPWGDEQFF.